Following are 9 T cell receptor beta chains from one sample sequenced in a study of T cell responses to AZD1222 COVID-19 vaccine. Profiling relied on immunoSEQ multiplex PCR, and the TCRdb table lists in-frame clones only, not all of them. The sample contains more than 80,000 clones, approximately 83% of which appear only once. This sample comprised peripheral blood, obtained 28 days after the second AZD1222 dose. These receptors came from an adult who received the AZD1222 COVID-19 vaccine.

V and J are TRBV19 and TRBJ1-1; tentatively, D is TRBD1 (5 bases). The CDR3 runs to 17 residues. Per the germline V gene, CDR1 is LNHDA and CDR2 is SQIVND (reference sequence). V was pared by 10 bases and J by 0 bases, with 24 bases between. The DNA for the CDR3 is TGTGCCACAAAGGGTCAGGGAATCGTAGGAATGAACACTGAAGCTTTCTTT. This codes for CATKGQGIVGMNTEAFF.

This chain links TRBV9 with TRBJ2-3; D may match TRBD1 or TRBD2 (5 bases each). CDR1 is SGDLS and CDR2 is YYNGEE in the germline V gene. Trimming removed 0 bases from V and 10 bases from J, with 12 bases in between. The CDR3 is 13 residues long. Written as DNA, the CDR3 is TGTGCCAGCAGCGTAGGGGGGACCGATGCGCAGTATTTT. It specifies CASSVGGTDAQYF.

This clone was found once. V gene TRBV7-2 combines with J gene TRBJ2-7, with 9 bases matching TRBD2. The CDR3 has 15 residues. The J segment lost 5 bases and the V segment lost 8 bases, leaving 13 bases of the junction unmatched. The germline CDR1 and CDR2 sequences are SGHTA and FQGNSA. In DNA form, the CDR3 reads TGTGCCAGCCAGGCGGGGACTAGCTTTTGGAACGAGCAGTACTTC. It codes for CASQAGTSFWNEQYF.

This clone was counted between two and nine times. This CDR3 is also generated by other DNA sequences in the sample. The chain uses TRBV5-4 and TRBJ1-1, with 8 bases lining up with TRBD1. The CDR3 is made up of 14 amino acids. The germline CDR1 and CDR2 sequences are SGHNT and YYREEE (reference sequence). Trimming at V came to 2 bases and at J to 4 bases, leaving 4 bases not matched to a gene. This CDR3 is CASSFGQGFTEAFF. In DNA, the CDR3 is TGTGCCAGCAGCTTTGGACAGGGATTCACTGAAGCTTTCTTT.

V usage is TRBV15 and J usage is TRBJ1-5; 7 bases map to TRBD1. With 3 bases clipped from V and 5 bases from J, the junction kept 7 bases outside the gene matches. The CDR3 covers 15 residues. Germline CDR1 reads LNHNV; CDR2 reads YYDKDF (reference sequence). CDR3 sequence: CATSSLDREYQPQHF. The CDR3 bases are TGTGCCACCAGCAGCTTAGACAGGGAGTATCAGCCCCAGCATTTT.

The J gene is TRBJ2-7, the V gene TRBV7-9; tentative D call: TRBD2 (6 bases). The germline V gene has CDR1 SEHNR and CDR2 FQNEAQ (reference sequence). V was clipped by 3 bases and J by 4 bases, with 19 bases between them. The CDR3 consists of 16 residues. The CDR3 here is CASSFMEGPTDYEQYF. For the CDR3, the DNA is TGTGCCAGCAGCTTTATGGAGGGCCCGACAGATTACGAGCAGTACTTC.

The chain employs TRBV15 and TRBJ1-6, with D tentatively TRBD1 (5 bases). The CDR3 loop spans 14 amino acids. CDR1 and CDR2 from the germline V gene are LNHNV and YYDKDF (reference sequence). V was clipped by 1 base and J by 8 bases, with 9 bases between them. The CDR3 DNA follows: TGTGCCACCAGCAGAGGAGGGGTGGATTCACCCCTCCACTTT. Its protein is CATSRGGVDSPLHF.

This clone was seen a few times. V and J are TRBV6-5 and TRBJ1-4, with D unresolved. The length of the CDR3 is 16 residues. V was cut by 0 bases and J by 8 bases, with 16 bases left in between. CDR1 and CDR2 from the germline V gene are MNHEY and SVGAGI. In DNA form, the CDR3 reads TGTGCCAGCAGTTACTCGATCCTAACAAGACGGGAAAAACTGTTTTTT. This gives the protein CASSYSILTRREKLFF.

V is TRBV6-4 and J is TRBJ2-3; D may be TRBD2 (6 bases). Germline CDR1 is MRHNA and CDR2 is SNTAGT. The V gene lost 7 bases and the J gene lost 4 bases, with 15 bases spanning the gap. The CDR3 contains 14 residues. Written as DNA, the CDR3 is TGTGCCAGCACTTCTTCCCCGGGGGCAGATACGCAGTATTTT. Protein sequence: CASTSSPGADTQYF.